The source of this TCR beta chain is a study of neoadjuvant anti-PD-1 for oral cavity cancer (dated by TCRdb to 2020 to 2023). Concerning the study at large: Patients mostly received three to four biweekly doses of nivolumab at 3 mg/kg before curative-intent surgical resection. A fourth nivolumab dose was given around day 43 to patients without progression, and definitive surgical resection was performed in those patients on days 50-56. Under RECIST 1.1, patients with complete response, partial response or stable disease were classed as responders, and patients with progression were classed as non-responders. A roughly 33% response rate was observed in the parent correlative cohort, in which around 12 patients were included.

Inclusive of the bounding cysteine and phenylalanine, the CDR3 is 14 residues long. Only the CDR3 DNA is retained, 42 bases long and in frame from the first base. According to the germline V gene (reference sequence), CDR1 reads MNHEY and CDR2 reads SMNVEV. A distance of 12 bases separates the germline ends of V and J, which lose 4 bases and 3 bases respectively. According to the study, the label for this sample's time point signals: before neoadjuvant nivolumab. Patients had been newly diagnosed with stage II-IVA oral cavity squamous cell carcinoma, and no prior systemic or radiation treatment had been given to the patients. The cohort consisted of patients with HPV-negative, locally advanced oral cavity squamous cell carcinoma. Peripheral blood mononuclear cells were analyzed directly, without maintenance or expansion in culture. Samples came from a longitudinal correlative study of a single-arm phase II trial of neoadjuvant nivolumab in oral cavity squamous cell carcinoma. Subject-matched pre- and post-treatment PBMCs and tumors from three responders and three non-responders were subjected to genomic DNA-based TCRbeta sequencing. Peripheral blood mononuclear cells were collected before nivolumab treatment and were collected again after treatment, at the time of surgery. The Maxwell RSC DNA from Cells kit was used to isolate genomic DNA from PBMCs.

For deep sequencing, PBMC libraries mostly used approximately 0.45 ug of input genomic DNA, with six replicates for each sample. TCRbeta libraries were prepared with the immunoSEQ hsTCRbeta kit according to the manufacturer's instructions. Sequencing of the completed libraries took place using an Illumina NovaSeq 6000 S4 flow cell after they had been pooled to around 3 nM. The source study handled its data this way. The immunoSEQ Analyzer was used for raw data preprocessing and quality control. The analysis was restricted to productive rearrangements, with each unique CDR3 amino acid sequence defining a clonotype. Repertoire clonality was estimated as the Gini-Simpson index, which was computed with the R package tcR. Student's t test was used to compare Gini indices, while Pearson correlation assessed associations with tumor size change. As stored in TCRdb, this immuneACCESS dataset retains in-frame rearrangements with V and J assigned. A fraction of the clones does not appear; measured against another copy, unresolved V genes explain less than half of the discrepancy, and the remainder lacks a known reason. Clone size and V and J calls were adopted from that table, with D and trimming inferred from the DNA. The sample table lists roughly 15,000 clones, 66% of them with a count of one. The ten largest clones represent roughly 2.1% of the sample.

What the study reported, not specific to this receptor: Higher pretreatment blood TCRbeta clonality and lower post-treatment tumor TCRbeta clonality were correlated with higher pretreatment blood Treg/Th17 ratios. After neoadjuvant nivolumab, non-responders showed significantly higher T cell clonality (Gini index) in PBMCs than responders did. Only a few patients per response group were included in the TCR analyses, and larger cohorts for validation were called for by the authors.

Concerning this clone: Its antigen is still unknown. No base-level quality is on record; no much larger clone is a single base apart.

The chain links TRBV27 with TRBJ1-1, with the D segment identity uncertain. The receptor's source is a person aged 40 to 85 with oral cavity squamous cell carcinoma. The sequenced sample was PBMCs, obtained before nivolumab (anti-PD-1) treatment. Read as DNA, the sequence is TGTGCCAGCAGTTCGCCGACGAGGGACACTGAAGCTTTCTTT. Translated, it reads CASSSPTRDTEAFF.